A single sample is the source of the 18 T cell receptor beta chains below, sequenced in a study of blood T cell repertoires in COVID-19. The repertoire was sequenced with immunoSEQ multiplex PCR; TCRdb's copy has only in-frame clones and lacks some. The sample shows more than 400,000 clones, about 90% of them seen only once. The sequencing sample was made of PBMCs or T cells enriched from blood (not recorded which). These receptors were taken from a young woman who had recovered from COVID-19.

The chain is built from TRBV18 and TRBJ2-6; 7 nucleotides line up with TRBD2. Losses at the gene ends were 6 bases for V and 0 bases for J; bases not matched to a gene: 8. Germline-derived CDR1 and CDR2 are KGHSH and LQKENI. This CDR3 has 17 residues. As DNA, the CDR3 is TGTGCCAGCTCCCCCCAGCGGGGAAACTCTGGGGCCAACGTCCTGACTTTC. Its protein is CASSPQRGNSGANVLTF.

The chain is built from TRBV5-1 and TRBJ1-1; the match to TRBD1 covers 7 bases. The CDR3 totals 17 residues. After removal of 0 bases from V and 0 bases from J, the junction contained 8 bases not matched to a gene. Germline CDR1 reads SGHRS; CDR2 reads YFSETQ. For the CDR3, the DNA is TGCGCCAGCAGCTTGGATGGGACAGACAACATGAACACTGAAGCTTTCTTT. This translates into CASSLDGTDNMNTEAFF.

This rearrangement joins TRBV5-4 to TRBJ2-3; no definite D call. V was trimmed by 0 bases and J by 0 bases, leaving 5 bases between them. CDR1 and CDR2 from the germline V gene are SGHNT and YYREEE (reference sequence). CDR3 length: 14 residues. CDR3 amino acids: CASSLAVSTDTQYF. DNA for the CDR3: TGTGCCAGCAGCTTGGCGGTTAGCACAGATACGCAGTATTTT.

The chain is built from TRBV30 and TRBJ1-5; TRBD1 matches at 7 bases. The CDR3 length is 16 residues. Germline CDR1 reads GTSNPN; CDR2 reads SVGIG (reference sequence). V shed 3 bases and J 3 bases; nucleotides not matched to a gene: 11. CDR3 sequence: CAWSPTPGQLNQPQHF. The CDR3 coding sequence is TGTGCCTGGAGCCCCACACCGGGACAGCTCAATCAGCCCCAGCATTTT. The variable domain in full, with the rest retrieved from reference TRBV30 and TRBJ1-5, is SQTIHQWPATLVQPVGSPLSLECTVEGTSNPNLYWYRQAAGRGLQLLFYSVGIGQISSEVPQNLSASRPQDRQFILSSKKLLLSDSGFYLCAWSPTPGQLNQPQHFGDGTRLSIL.

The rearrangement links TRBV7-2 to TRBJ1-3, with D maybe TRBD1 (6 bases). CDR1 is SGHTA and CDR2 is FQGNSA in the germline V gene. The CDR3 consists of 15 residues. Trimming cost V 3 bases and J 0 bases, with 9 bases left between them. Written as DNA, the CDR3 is TGTGCCAGCAGCTTGGGGGACATCTCTGGAAACACCATATATTTT. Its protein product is CASSLGDISGNTIYF.

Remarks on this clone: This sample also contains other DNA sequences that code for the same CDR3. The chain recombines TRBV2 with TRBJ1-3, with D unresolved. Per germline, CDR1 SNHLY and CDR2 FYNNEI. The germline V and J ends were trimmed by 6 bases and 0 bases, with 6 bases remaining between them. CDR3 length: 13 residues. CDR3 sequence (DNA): TGTGCCAGCAGCGGTGACTCTGGAAACACCATATATTTT. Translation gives CASSGDSGNTIYF.

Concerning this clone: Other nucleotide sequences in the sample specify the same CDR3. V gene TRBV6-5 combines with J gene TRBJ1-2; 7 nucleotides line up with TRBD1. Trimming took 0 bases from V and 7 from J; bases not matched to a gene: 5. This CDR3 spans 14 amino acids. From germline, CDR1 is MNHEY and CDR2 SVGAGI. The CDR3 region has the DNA TGTGCCAGCAGTTACTCGAGACAGGGAGGTGGCTACACCTTC. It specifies CASSYSRQGGGYTF.

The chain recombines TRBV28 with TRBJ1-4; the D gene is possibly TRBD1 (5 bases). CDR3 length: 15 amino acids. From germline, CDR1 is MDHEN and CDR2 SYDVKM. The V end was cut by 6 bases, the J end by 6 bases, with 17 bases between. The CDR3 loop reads CASSLLGPDYEKLFF. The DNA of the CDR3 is TGTGCCAGCAGCCTCTTGGGGCCTGATTATGAAAAACTGTTTTTT.

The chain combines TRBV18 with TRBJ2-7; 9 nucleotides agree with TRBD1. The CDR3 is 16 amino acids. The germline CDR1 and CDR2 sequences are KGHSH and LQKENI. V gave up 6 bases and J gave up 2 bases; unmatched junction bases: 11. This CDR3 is CASSPIRDREAYEQYF. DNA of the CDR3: TGTGCCAGCTCGCCCATCCGGGACAGGGAAGCCTACGAGCAGTACTTC.

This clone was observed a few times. The CDR3 nucleotides are TGTGCCAGCAGCGGCGGCCAAACTGAAGCTTTCTTT. Residues: CASSGGQTEAFF. The chain is built from TRBV2 and TRBJ1-1, with D unresolved. Trimming pared 6 bases from V and 5 bases from J, leaving 10 bases between. The germline V gene has CDR1 SNHLY and CDR2 FYNNEI. This CDR3 comprises 12 residues.

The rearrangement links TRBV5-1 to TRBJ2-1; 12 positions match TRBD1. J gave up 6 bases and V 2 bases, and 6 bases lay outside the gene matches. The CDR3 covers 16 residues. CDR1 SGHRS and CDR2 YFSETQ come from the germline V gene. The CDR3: CASSFMGQGAVNEQFF. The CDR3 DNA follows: TGCGCCAGCAGCTTTATGGGACAGGGGGCGGTCAATGAGCAGTTCTTC.

Here the CDR3 reads CASSPLWSGEKDTQYF. The CDR3 DNA reads TGTGCCAGCTCACCACTATGGAGCGGGGAGAAAGATACGCAGTATTTT. The chain links TRBV18 to TRBJ2-3; 7 bases align to TRBD2. This CDR3 has 16 residues. Germline values: CDR1 KGHSH, CDR2 LQKENI. J was trimmed by 5 bases and V by 1 base; bases with no gene match: 9.

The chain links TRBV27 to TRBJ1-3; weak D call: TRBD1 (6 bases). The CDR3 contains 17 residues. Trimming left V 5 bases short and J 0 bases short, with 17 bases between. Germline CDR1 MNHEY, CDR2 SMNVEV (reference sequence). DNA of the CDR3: TGTGCCAGCAGTCCCCTCGGGGCAGGGGCCTCTGGAAACACCATATATTTT. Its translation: CASSPLGAGASGNTIYF.

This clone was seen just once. The CDR3 here is CASSGWLHSPLHF. CDR3 in DNA: TGTGCCAGCAGTGGGTGGCTTCATTCACCCCTCCACTTT. V is TRBV2 and J is TRBJ1-6; no clear D. Germline lookup yields CDR1 SNHLY and CDR2 FYNNEI. The CDR3 spans 13 residues. V gave up 4 bases and J gave up 8 bases, with 9 bases separating them.

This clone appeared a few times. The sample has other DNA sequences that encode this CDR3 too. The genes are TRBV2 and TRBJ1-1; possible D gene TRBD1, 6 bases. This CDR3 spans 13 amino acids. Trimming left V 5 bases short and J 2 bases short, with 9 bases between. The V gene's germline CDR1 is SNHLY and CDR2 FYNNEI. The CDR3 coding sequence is TGTGCCAGCAGTTTACAGGGTAACACTGAAGCTTTCTTT. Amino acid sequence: CASSLQGNTEAFF.

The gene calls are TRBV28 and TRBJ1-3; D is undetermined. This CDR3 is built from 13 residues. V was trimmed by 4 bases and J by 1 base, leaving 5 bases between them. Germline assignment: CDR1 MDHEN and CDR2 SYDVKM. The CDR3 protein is CASSSGSGNTIYF. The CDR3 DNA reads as TGTGCCAGCAGTTCCGGGTCTGGAAACACCATATATTTT. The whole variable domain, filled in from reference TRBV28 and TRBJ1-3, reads DVKVTQSSRYLVKRTGEKVFLECVQDMDHENMFWYRQDPGLGLRLIYFSYDVKMKEKGDIPEGYSVSREKKERFSLILESASTNQTSMYLCASSSGSGNTIYFGEGSWLTVV.

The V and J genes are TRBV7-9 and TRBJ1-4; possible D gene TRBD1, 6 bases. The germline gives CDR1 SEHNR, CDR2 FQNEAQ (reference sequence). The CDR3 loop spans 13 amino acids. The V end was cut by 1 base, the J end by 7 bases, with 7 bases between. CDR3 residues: CASSLEQGEKLFF. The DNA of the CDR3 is TGTGCCAGCAGCTTAGAACAGGGTGAAAAACTGTTTTTT.

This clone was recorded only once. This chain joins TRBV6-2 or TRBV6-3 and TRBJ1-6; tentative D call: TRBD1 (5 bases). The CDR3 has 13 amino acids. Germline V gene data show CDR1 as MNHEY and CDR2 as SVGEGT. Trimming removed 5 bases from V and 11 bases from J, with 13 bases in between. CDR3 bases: TGTGCCAGCAGTAGGGGAAAGGAAACACCCCTCCACTTT. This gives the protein CASSRGKETPLHF.